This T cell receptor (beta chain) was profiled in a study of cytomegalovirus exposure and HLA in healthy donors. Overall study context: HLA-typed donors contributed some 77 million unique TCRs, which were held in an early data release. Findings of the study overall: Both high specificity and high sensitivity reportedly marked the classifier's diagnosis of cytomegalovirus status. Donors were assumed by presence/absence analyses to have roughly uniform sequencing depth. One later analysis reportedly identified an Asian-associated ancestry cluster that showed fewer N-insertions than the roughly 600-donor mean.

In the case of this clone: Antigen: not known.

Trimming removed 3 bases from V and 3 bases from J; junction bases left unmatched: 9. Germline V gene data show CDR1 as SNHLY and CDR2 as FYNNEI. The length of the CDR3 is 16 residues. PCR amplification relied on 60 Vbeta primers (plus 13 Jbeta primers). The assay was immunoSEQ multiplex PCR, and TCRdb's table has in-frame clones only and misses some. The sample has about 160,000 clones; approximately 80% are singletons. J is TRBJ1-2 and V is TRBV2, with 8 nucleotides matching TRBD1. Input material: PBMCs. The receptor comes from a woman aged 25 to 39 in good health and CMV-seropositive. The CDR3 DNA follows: TGTGCCAGCAGTGACTTCAGGGGACAGGTTGACTATGGCTACACCTTC. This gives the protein CASSDFRGQVDYGYTF.